Following are 24 T cell receptor beta chains from one sample sequenced in a study of metastatic and nonmetastatic thyroid tumors. TCRdb reprocessed the PCR reads via MiXCR. The sample lists approximately 16,000 clones; approximately 31% were seen once. All patients were untreated before thyroid surgery. Sequenced sample: tumor tissue. The receptors were sampled from a male donor with papillary thyroid cancer or a benign thyroid nodule (not recorded which). Some clones in this sample may be carry-over from other donors' samples.

The V gene is TRBV4-2, the J gene TRBJ1-1, with TRBD1 as a possible D gene (6 bases). The CDR3 length is 15 residues. Trimming took 0 bases from V and 5 from J, leaving 13 bases between them. In germline, CDR1 is LGHNA, CDR2 YNFKEQ. As DNA, the CDR3 is TGTGCCAGCAGCCAAGATGGGGGGCTTCGGACTGAAGCTTTCTTT. Encoded protein: CASSQDGGLRTEAFF.

This chain links TRBV19 with TRBJ1-4; no clear D. Germline CDR1 is LNHDA and CDR2 is SQIVND (reference sequence). The CDR3 covers 11 residues. V shed 4 bases and J shed 10 bases, with 7 bases lying between them. Here the CDR3 DNA reads TGTGCCAGTAGTACCCACAGAAAACTGTTTTTT. Residues: CASSTHRKLFF.

In this sample, this clone turned up many times. The rearrangement links TRBV4-2 to TRBJ2-2, with unresolved D. The germline V gene has CDR1 LGHNA and CDR2 YNFKEQ. V gave up 1 base and J gave up 5 bases, with 8 bases separating them. The CDR3 spans 14 residues. CDR3 nucleotide sequence: TGTGCCAGCAGCCAAGGCAGCGAGACCGGGGAGCTGTTTTTT. This codes for CASSQGSETGELFF.

The chain carries TRBV11-2 and TRBJ2-7; 7 bases map to TRBD1. This CDR3 has 13 residues. Germline CDR1 is SGHAT and CDR2 is FQNNGV. V lost 4 bases and J lost 3; bases outside the gene matches: 3. The CDR3 DNA is TGTGCCAGCAGCTGGTCAGGGGGCTACGAGCAGTACTTC. Protein sequence: CASSWSGGYEQYF.

V usage is TRBV3-1 and J usage is TRBJ2-7; perhaps D is TRBD1 or TRBD2 (6 bases each). Between the trimmed V and J ends, which lost 4 bases and 6 bases, there was a span of 19 bases. The germline gives CDR1 LGHDT, CDR2 YNNKEL (reference sequence). The CDR3 consists of 15 residues. The CDR3 DNA reads as TGTGCCAGCAGCCGGGGGGCATCAGACTTGTCCGAGCAGTACTTC. This translates into CASSRGASDLSEQYF.

In its sample, this clone ranks as medium-sized. CDR3 coding DNA: TGCAGCGTTGAAGATAACCCGTATAGCTACACCTTC. It translates to CSVEDNPYSYTF. This chain connects TRBV29-1 to TRBJ1-2; D ambiguous. This CDR3 is built from 12 residues. Per germline, CDR1 SQVTM and CDR2 ANQGSEA. Trimming left V 0 bases short and J 9 bases short, with 11 bases between.

At least ten counts were recorded for this clone. The chain employs TRBV5-1 and TRBJ2-7; a weak D match, TRBD1 (6 bases). CDR1 SGHRS and CDR2 YFSETQ come from the germline V gene. The CDR3 is made up of 15 amino acids. The V end lost 4 bases, the J end lost 1 base, and 15 bases lay between the germline ends. For the CDR3, the DNA is TGCGCCAGCAGCCCACAGGGAAGCTCGTCCTACGAGCAGTACTTC. This gives the protein CASSPQGSSSYEQYF.

This chain joins TRBV20-1 and TRBJ2-7; D remains ambiguous. This CDR3 has 10 residues. Germline V gene lookup returns CDR1 DFQATT and CDR2 SNEGSKA (reference sequence). Between the trimmed V and J ends, which lost 3 bases and 3 bases, there was a span of 3 bases. The CDR3 sequence: CSASDYEQYF. CDR3 sequence (DNA): TGCAGTGCTAGCGACTACGAGCAGTACTTC.

This clone was picked up many times. The chain employs TRBV10-3 and TRBJ1-5; D gene uncertain. The CDR3 is made up of 13 amino acids. V lost 0 bases, J lost 5 bases, and 5 bases lay in between. Germline assignment: CDR1 ENHRY and CDR2 SYGVKD. In DNA form, the CDR3 reads TGTGCCATCAGTGAGTCGACGTATCAGCCCCAGCATTTT. It codes for CAISESTYQPQHF.

To note about this clone: It is unclear where the CDR3 begins or ends on the DNA, so no DNA is shown, and the CDR3 is as TCRdb lists it. The J gene is TRBJ2-7, the V gene TRBV2; TRBD1 is taken as the D call from the table, unchecked against the DNA. Germline CDR1 is SNHLY and CDR2 is FYNNEI. Inclusive of both ends, the CDR3 amounts to 17 amino acids. CDR3 in amino acids: CVRSESSWGRGSYEEYF.

This clone has just one count. The junction shows a germline mismatch at one end, possibly a read error. V usage is TRBV2 and J usage is TRBJ1-5; D is ambiguous. CDR1 SNHLY and CDR2 FYNNEI come from the germline V gene. The CDR3 length is 14 residues. This CDR3 is CASSGKGGYQAQHF. The CDR3 DNA sequence: TGTGCCAGCAGCGGAAAGGGCGGATATCAGGCCCAGCATTTT.

Ten or more counts support this clone. This rearrangement joins TRBV11-1 to TRBJ2-2; D may be TRBD1 (5 bases). Trimming took off 7 bases at V and 1 base at J, with 16 bases between the two ends. Germline assignment: CDR1 SGHAT and CDR2 FQDESV (reference sequence). This CDR3 region has 16 residues. This CDR3 is CASNNLGAGNTGELFF. CDR3 coding DNA: TGTGCCAGCAACAACTTAGGGGCAGGGAACACCGGGGAGCTGTTTTTT.

This clone appeared many times. CDR3 in amino acids: CASSARRDIQETQYF. The CDR3 nucleotides are TGTGCCAGCAGCGCTCGGAGGGACATACAAGAGACCCAGTACTTC. V usage is TRBV7-8 and J usage is TRBJ2-5, with D tentatively TRBD1 or TRBD2 (6 bases each). The CDR3 runs to 15 residues. The germline V and J ends were trimmed by 5 bases and 2 bases, with 15 bases remaining between them. Germline values: CDR1 SGHVS, CDR2 FQNEAQ.

This clone was seen more than once but under ten times. The chain is built from TRBV12-3 or TRBV12-4 and TRBJ1-1; D perhaps matches TRBD1 (6 bases). V was shortened by 6 bases and J by 4 bases, with 15 bases between the two germline ends. The CDR3 covers 14 residues. The CDR3 DNA reads TGTGCCAGCAGCTCAACAGGGTCGTTCACTGAAGCTTTCTTT. This sequence encodes CASSSTGSFTEAFF.

The sample holds a few counts of this clone. The chain carries TRBV6-2 or TRBV6-3 and TRBJ2-7; D not resolved. Germline V gene sequence: CDR1 MNHEY, CDR2 SVGEGT. The CDR3 contains 14 residues. V was shortened by 0 bases and J by 2 bases, with 8 bases between the two germline ends. CDR3 nucleotides: TGTGCCAGCAGTTACTCGGTCGAAGCCTACGAGCAGTACTTC. Amino acids: CASSYSVEAYEQYF.

The J gene is TRBJ1-1, the V gene TRBV5-1; no reliable D call. The CDR3 sequence is 14 residues long. V was cut by 0 bases and J by 0 bases, with 6 bases left in between. Germline CDR1 is SGHRS and CDR2 is YFSETQ. The CDR3 DNA reads as TGCGCCAGCAGCTTGGGGGAACTGAACACTGAAGCTTTCTTT. Protein: CASSLGELNTEAFF.

Only a few counts were recorded for this clone. The V and J genes are TRBV12-3 or TRBV12-4 and TRBJ1-3; tentatively, D is TRBD1 (5 bases). CDR3 length: 15 amino acids. With 6 bases removed from V and 4 bases from J, the gap between germline ends came to 16 bases. CDR3 amino acids: CASSRRVTGGNTIYF. The CDR3 region has the DNA TGTGCCAGCAGCCGCAGGGTAACTGGGGGAAACACCATATATTTT.

The rearrangement uses TRBV12-3 or TRBV12-4 and TRBJ1-6, with D possibly TRBD1 on 5 matching bases. With 5 bases removed from V and 9 bases from J, the gap between germline ends came to 17 bases. The CDR3 has 15 residues. Here the CDR3 DNA reads TGTGCCAGCAGTGCCCAAGGAGGGGATCCTTCACCCCTCCACTTT. This sequence encodes CASSAQGGDPSPLHF.

The chain joins TRBV6-2 or TRBV6-3 to TRBJ2-7; TRBD1 agrees at 8 bases. The CDR3 length is 15 residues. The germline V gene encodes CDR1 MNHEY and CDR2 SVGEGT. The trim removed 2 bases at V and 5 bases at J, leaving 8 bases unmatched. The CDR3: CASSYRRTGMHEQYF. DNA of the CDR3: TGTGCCAGCAGTTACCGAAGGACAGGGATGCACGAGCAGTACTTC.

By sample fraction, this clone is medium-sized. The chain has TRBV2 and TRBJ1-2, with D perhaps matching TRBD1 (6 bases). Germline CDR1 and CDR2: SNHLY and FYNNEI. The CDR3 has 14 amino acids. V lost 7 bases, J lost 5 bases, and 17 bases lay in between. CDR3 DNA sequence: TGTGCCAGCACTAGCACCGGGACAACTTATGGCTACACCTTC. Residues: CASTSTGTTYGYTF.

The V and J genes are TRBV30 and TRBJ1-2; weak D call: TRBD1 (5 bases). The CDR3 sequence is 15 residues long. The V end lost 2 bases, the J end lost 6 bases, and 19 bases lay between the germline ends. CDR1 GTSNPN and CDR2 SVGIG come from the germline V gene (reference sequence). The CDR3 sequence: CAWSHGGMDADGYTF. CDR3 sequence (DNA): TGTGCCTGGAGTCATGGGGGTATGGACGCGGATGGCTACACCTTC.

This clone appeared many times. J is TRBJ1-2 and V is TRBV6-1; possibly TRBD1 for D (5 bases). This CDR3 has 15 amino acids. Germline V CDR1 and CDR2: MNHNS, SASEGT. V was trimmed by 6 bases and J by 4 bases, leaving 18 bases between them. CDR3 nucleotides: TGTGCCAGCAGATCAGGGATCATACGTGGCTATGGCTACACCTTC. Amino acid sequence: CASRSGIIRGYGYTF.

The rearrangement joins TRBV5-1 to TRBJ2-7; 7 bases line up with TRBD2. Germline CDR1 SGHRS, CDR2 YFSETQ. The CDR3 spans 15 residues. CDR3 bases: TGCGCTGTTCGGAAGGAGGCTAGCGGAGCCTACGAGCAGTACTTC. Translating it yields CAVRKEASGAYEQYF. The variable domain in full, with the rest retrieved from reference TRBV5-1 and TRBJ2-7, is KAGVTQTPRYLIKTRGQQVTLSCSPISGHRSVSWYQQTPGQGLQFLFEYFSETQRNKGNFPGRFSGRQFSNSRSEMNVSTLELGDSALYLCAVRKEASGAYEQYFGPGTRLTVT.

This clone was counted only a few times. This sequence joins TRBV12-3 or TRBV12-4 and TRBJ1-6, with a weak D call TRBD1 (5 bases). V dropped 1 base and J dropped 7 bases, with 8 bases sitting between them. CDR3 length equals 14 residues. In DNA, the CDR3 is TGTGCCAGCAGTTTAGGGCAGGGCAATTCACCCCTCCACTTT. This codes for CASSLGQGNSPLHF.